One T cell receptor (beta chain) is described in this entry. Repertoires were generated with immunoSEQ multiplex PCR, while TCRdb's copy carries only in-frame clones and drops some. The data hold under 250,000 clones, with about 83% observed a single time. Deletions cut 0 bases from V and 10 bases from J, with 16 bases between. Germline V gene sequence: CDR1 MNHEY, CDR2 SVGEGT. This CDR3 has 15 residues. The data stem from a study of blood T cell repertoires in COVID-19. The sequenced sample consisted of peripheral blood. V and J are TRBV6-2 or TRBV6-3 and TRBJ2-1; tentative D call: TRBD2 (6 bases). The receptor was derived from a man aged 50-60 years with active or convalescent COVID-19. The DNA of the CDR3 is TGTGCCAGCAGTTACTCGGAGGTCGGGGGAGAGGAGCAGTTCTTC. Amino acids: CASSYSEVGGEEQFF.